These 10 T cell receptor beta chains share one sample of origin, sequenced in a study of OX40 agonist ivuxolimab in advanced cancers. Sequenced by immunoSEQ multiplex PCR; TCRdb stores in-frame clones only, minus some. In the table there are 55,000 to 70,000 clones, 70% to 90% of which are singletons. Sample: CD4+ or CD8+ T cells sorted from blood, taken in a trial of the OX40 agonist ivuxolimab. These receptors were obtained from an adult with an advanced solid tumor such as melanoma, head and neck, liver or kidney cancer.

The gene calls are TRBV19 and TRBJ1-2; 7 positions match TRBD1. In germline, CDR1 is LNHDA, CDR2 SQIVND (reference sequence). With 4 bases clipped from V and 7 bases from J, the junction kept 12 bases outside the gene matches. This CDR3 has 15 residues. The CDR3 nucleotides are TGTGCCAGTAGTACCCGGGGAGGCAGGGGGATTGGCTACACCTTC. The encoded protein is CASSTRGGRGIGYTF.

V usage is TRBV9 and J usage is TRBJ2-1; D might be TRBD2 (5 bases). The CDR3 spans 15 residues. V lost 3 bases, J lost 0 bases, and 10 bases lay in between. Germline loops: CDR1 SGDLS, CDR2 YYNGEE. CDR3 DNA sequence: TGTGCCAGCAGCGCCAGCGGTAGCTCCTACAATGAGCAGTTCTTC. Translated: CASSASGSSYNEQFF. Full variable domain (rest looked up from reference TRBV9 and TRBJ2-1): DSGVTQTPKHLITATGQRVTLRCSPRSGDLSVYWYQQSLDQGLQFLIQYYNGEERAKGNILERFSAQQFPDLHSELNLSSLELGDSALYFCASSASGSSYNEQFFGPGTRLTVL.

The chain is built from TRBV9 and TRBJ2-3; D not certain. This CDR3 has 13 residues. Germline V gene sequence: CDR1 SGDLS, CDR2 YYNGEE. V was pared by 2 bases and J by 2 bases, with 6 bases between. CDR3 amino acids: CASSVRITDTQYF. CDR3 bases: TGTGCCAGCAGCGTGAGAATCACAGATACGCAGTATTTT.

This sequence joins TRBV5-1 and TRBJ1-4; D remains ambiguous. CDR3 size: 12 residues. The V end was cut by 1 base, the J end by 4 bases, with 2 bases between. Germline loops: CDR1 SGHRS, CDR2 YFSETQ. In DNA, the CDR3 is TGCGCCAGCAGCTTGAATAATGAAAAACTGTTTTTT. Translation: CASSLNNEKLFF.

CDR3 in DNA: TGCGCCAGCAGCTTGACCGGACACTTAAACACCGGGGAGCTGTTTTTT. It encodes CASSLTGHLNTGELFF. The V gene is TRBV5-1, the J gene TRBJ2-2; maybe TRBD1 (5 bases). The CDR3 loop spans 16 amino acids. The ends were cut back, 1 base at V and 2 bases at J, with 12 bases in the middle. CDR1 and CDR2 (germline): SGHRS, YFSETQ.

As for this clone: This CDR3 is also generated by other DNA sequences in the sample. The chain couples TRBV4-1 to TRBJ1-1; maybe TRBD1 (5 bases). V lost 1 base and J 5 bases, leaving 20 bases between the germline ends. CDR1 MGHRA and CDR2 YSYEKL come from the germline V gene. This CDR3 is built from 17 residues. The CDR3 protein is CASSQGGPGPSGTEAFF. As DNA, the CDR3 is TGCGCCAGCAGCCAAGGAGGACCGGGACCTTCGGGAACTGAAGCTTTCTTT.

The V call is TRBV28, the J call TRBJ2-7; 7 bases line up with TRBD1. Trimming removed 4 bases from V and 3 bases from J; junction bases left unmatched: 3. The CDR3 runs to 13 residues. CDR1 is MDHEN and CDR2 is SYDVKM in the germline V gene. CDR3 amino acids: CASSSTGNYEQYF. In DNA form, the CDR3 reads TGTGCCAGCAGTTCGACAGGGAACTACGAGCAGTACTTC.

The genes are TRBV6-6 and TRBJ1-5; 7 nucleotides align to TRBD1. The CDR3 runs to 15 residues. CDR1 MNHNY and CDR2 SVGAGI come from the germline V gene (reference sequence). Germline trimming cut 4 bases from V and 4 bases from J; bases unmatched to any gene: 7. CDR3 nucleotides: TGTGCCAGCAGTTTATGGGACAGCTCGAATCAGCCCCAGCATTTT. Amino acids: CASSLWDSSNQPQHF.

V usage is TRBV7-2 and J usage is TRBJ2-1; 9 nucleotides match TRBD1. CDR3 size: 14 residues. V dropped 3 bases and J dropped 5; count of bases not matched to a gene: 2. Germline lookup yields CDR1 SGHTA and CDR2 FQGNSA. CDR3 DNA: TGTGCCAGCAGCTTCGGGACAGGGAACAATGAGCAGTTCTTC. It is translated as CASSFGTGNNEQFF. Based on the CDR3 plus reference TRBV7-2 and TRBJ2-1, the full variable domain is GAGVSQSPSNKVTEKGKDVELRCDPISGHTALYWYRQSLGQGLEFLIYFQGNSAPDKSGLPSDRFSAERTGGSVSTLTIQRTQQEDSAVYLCASSFGTGNNEQFFGPGTRLTVL.

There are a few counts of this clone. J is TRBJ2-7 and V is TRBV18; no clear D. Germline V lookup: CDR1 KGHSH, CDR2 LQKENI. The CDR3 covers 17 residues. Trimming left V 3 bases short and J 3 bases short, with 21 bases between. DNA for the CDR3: TGTGCCAGCTCACCTCCCTCCGCGCGAGTCGGAAACTACGAGCAGTACTTC. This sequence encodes CASSPPSARVGNYEQYF.